A selection of T cell receptor beta chains follows, all from one sample in a study of T cell repertoires in aging, cancer and after chemotherapy. TCRdb called the multiplex PCR reads again in MiXCR, with one record for every CDR3 protein. Of 4,000 to 5,500 distinct CDR3 sequences in the sample, over 20% were seen once. Sequences were obtained from blood. Source of these receptors: a human donor with a blood cancer. CDR3s include the opening cysteine and the closing phenylalanine or tryptophan. A D gene is named only where the DNA matches it firmly. Expanded clones are given a class, and other clones once, few, many or no size at all.

j_gene: TRBJ1-4; abundance: .; d_gene: .; v_gene: TRBV7-9; CDR3aa: CASSPVGHPKGEKLFF; CDR3nt: TGTGCCAGCAGCCCTGTGGGACATCCGAAGGGGGAAAAACTGTTTTTT
j_gene: TRBJ1-2; abundance: medium-sized; d_gene: .; v_gene: TRBV30; CDR3aa: CAWSTGYGYTF; CDR3nt: TGTGCCTGGAGCACGGGCTATGGCTACACCTTC
j_gene: TRBJ1-1; abundance: .; d_gene: .; v_gene: TRBV4-2; CDR3aa: CASSFTSQNTEAFF; CDR3nt: TGTGCCAGCAGCTTTACATCCCAGAACACTGAAGCTTTCTTT
j_gene: TRBJ1-1; abundance: few; d_gene: .; v_gene: TRBV6-1; CDR3aa: CAANGVWGEGTEAFF; CDR3nt: TGTGCCGCGAACGGGGTGTGGGGGGAGGGCACTGAAGCTTTCTTT
j_gene: TRBJ2-3; abundance: .; d_gene: .; v_gene: TRBV27; CDR3aa: CASSLGGLSTDTQYF; CDR3nt: TGTGCCAGCAGTTTAGGGGGACTTAGCACAGATACGCAGTATTTT
j_gene: TRBJ1-6; abundance: few; d_gene: TRBD1; v_gene: TRBV6-2/TRBV6-3; CDR3aa: CASRSQGGENSPLHF; CDR3nt: TGTGCCAGCAGATCACAGGGGGGTGAAAATTCACCCCTCCACTTT
j_gene: TRBJ2-7; abundance: few; d_gene: .; v_gene: TRBV6-2/TRBV6-3; CDR3aa: CASEQDSYEQYF; CDR3nt: TGTGCCTCTGAACAAGATTCCTACGAGCAGTACTTC
j_gene: TRBJ1-5; abundance: medium-sized; d_gene: .; v_gene: TRBV19; CDR3aa: CASTYTLNSNQPQHF; CDR3nt: TGTGCCAGTACCTACACCCTAAATAGCAATCAGCCCCAGCATTTT
j_gene: TRBJ1-2; abundance: few; d_gene: .; v_gene: TRBV6-1; CDR3aa: CASSEFGPPGINGYTF; CDR3nt: TGTGCCAGCAGTGAATTCGGCCCACCTGGCATTAATGGCTACACCTTC
j_gene: TRBJ2-1; abundance: .; d_gene: .; v_gene: TRBV20-1; CDR3aa: CSAADGTSGGYFF; CDR3nt: TGCAGTGCAGCGGACGGGACCTCCGGCGGATATTTCTTC
j_gene: TRBJ2-1; abundance: few; d_gene: .; v_gene: TRBV2; CDR3aa: CASSGGDTYNEQFF; CDR3nt: TGTGCCAGCAGTGGGGGGGACACCTACAATGAGCAGTTCTTC
j_gene: TRBJ2-5; abundance: medium-sized; d_gene: .; v_gene: TRBV5-6; CDR3aa: CASSLGPRGVQETQYF; CDR3nt: TGTGCCAGCAGCCTGGGCCCAAGGGGGGTCCAAGAGACCCAGTACTTC
j_gene: TRBJ2-7; abundance: medium-sized; d_gene: TRBD1; v_gene: TRBV10-3; CDR3aa: CAISDGGDSYEQYF; CDR3nt: TGTGCCATCAGTGATGGTGGGGACAGCTACGAGCAGTACTTC
j_gene: TRBJ2-5; abundance: few; d_gene: .; v_gene: TRBV6-1; CDR3aa: CASSEFTGTGETQYF; CDR3nt: TGTGCCAGCAGTGAGTTCACCGGGACGGGGGAGACCCAGTACTTC
j_gene: TRBJ1-3; abundance: .; d_gene: .; v_gene: TRBV5-4; CDR3aa: CASSLEGRAGNTIYF; CDR3nt: TGTGCCAGCAGCTTGGAGGGCAGGGCTGGAAACACCATATATTTT
j_gene: TRBJ1-1; abundance: few; d_gene: .; v_gene: TRBV5-1; CDR3aa: CASSLGTWNTEAFF; CDR3nt: TGCGCCAGCAGCTTGGGGACTTGGAACACTGAAGCTTTCTTT
j_gene: TRBJ2-1; abundance: .; d_gene: .; v_gene: TRBV20-1; CDR3aa: CSARDIAIRRDEQFF; CDR3nt: TGCAGTGCTAGAGATATCGCTATCCGTAGGGATGAGCAGTTCTTC
j_gene: TRBJ2-7; abundance: medium-sized; d_gene: .; v_gene: TRBV12-3/TRBV12-4; CDR3aa: CASASSYEQYF; CDR3nt: TGTGCCAGCGCCAGCTCCTACGAGCAGTACTTC
j_gene: TRBJ2-7; abundance: .; d_gene: TRBD2; v_gene: TRBV5-4; CDR3aa: CASSLGAGGPYEQYF; CDR3nt: TGTGCCAGCAGCTTAGGGGCGGGAGGACCCTACGAGCAGTACTTC
j_gene: TRBJ2-1; abundance: medium-sized; d_gene: .; v_gene: TRBV19; CDR3aa: CASSEGHEQFF; CDR3nt: TGTGCCAGTAGTGAGGGCCATGAGCAGTTCTTC
j_gene: TRBJ1-6; abundance: few; d_gene: TRBD1; v_gene: TRBV7-2; CDR3aa: CASSYRGQGGSPLHF; CDR3nt: TGTGCCAGCAGCTACCGGGGACAGGGGGGATCACCCCTCCACTTT
j_gene: TRBJ2-2; abundance: .; d_gene: .; v_gene: TRBV7-9; CDR3aa: CASSLGWGGELFF; CDR3nt: TGTGCCAGCAGCTTAGGTTGGGGCGGGGAGCTGTTTTTT
j_gene: TRBJ2-5; abundance: medium-sized; d_gene: TRBD2; v_gene: TRBV6-5; CDR3aa: CASSYHVLAEQETQYF; CDR3nt: TGTGCCAGCAGTTACCACGTGCTAGCGGAACAAGAGACCCAGTACTTC
j_gene: TRBJ2-7; abundance: few; d_gene: .; v_gene: TRBV7-9; CDR3aa: CASSRGTYYEQYF; CDR3nt: TGTGCCAGCAGTAGGGGGACCTACTACGAGCAGTACTTC
j_gene: TRBJ2-7; abundance: few; d_gene: TRBD1; v_gene: TRBV20-1; CDR3aa: CSARARGRVSHEQYF; CDR3nt: TGCAGTGCTAGGGCTAGGGGGCGCGTCTCCCACGAGCAGTACTTC
j_gene: TRBJ2-5; abundance: .; d_gene: TRBD1; v_gene: TRBV29-1; CDR3aa: CSVEGTRGQQETQYF; CDR3nt: TGCAGCGTTGAAGGGACCAGGGGACAGCAAGAGACCCAGTACTTC
j_gene: TRBJ1-1; abundance: medium-sized; d_gene: .; v_gene: TRBV29-1; CDR3aa: CSVQTGRTEAFF; CDR3nt: TGCAGCGTCCAAACAGGCAGAACTGAAGCTTTCTTT
j_gene: TRBJ2-1; abundance: .; d_gene: .; v_gene: TRBV27; CDR3aa: CASSNRQGGYNEQFF; CDR3nt: TGTGCCAGCAGTAACAGGCAGGGTGGGTACAATGAGCAGTTCTTC
j_gene: TRBJ1-4; abundance: medium-sized; d_gene: TRBD1; v_gene: TRBV30; CDR3aa: CAWRGQGYEKLFF; CDR3nt: TGTGCCTGGAGGGGACAGGGTTATGAAAAACTGTTTTTT
j_gene: TRBJ2-5; abundance: medium-sized; d_gene: .; v_gene: TRBV12-3/TRBV12-4; CDR3aa: CASSRDAQETQYF; CDR3nt: TGTGCCAGCAGTCGCGACGCCCAAGAGACCCAGTACTTC
j_gene: TRBJ2-5; abundance: .; d_gene: TRBD2; v_gene: TRBV7-2; CDR3aa: CASTKVGGVARQETQYF; CDR3nt: TGTGCCAGCACAAAAGTCGGGGGGGTCGCTAGGCAAGAGACCCAGTACTTC
j_gene: TRBJ2-7; abundance: few; d_gene: .; v_gene: TRBV30; CDR3aa: CAWKQGTYEQYF; CDR3nt: TGTGCCTGGAAACAGGGAACCTACGAGCAGTACTTC
j_gene: TRBJ2-2; abundance: .; d_gene: TRBD1; v_gene: TRBV18; CDR3aa: CASSRPGTGGNTGELFF; CDR3nt: TGTGCCAGCTCACGGCCCGGGACAGGGGGCAACACCGGGGAGCTGTTTTTT
j_gene: TRBJ2-3; abundance: once; d_gene: TRBD1; v_gene: TRBV6-5; CDR3aa: CASSKPTGGSPNTQYF; CDR3nt: TGTGCCAGCAGCAAGCCGACAGGGGGGAGTCCGAATACGCAGTATTTT
j_gene: TRBJ2-7; abundance: medium-sized; d_gene: TRBD1; v_gene: TRBV29-1; CDR3aa: CSVSGTGDSYEQYF; CDR3nt: TGCAGCGTTTCCGGGACAGGGGACTCCTACGAGCAGTACTTC
j_gene: TRBJ2-7; abundance: .; d_gene: .; v_gene: TRBV20-1; CDR3aa: CSARLQSYEQYF; CDR3nt: TGCAGTGCTAGACTTCAATCCTACGAGCAGTACTTC
j_gene: TRBJ2-2; abundance: medium-sized; d_gene: .; v_gene: TRBV18; CDR3aa: CASSPIALNTGELFF; CDR3nt: TGTGCCAGCTCACCAATCGCCTTGAACACCGGGGAGCTGTTTTTT
j_gene: TRBJ1-1; abundance: few; d_gene: .; v_gene: TRBV7-6; CDR3aa: CASSLGAGGTEAFF; CDR3nt: TGTGCCAGCAGCTTAGGGGCGGGAGGGACTGAAGCTTTCTTT
j_gene: TRBJ1-1; abundance: .; d_gene: .; v_gene: TRBV18; CDR3aa: CASSPPGILGAFF; CDR3nt: TGTGCCAGCTCACCACCGGGCATCTTGGGAGCTTTCTTT
j_gene: TRBJ2-1; abundance: .; d_gene: TRBD1; v_gene: TRBV5-1; CDR3aa: CASSLVGQGDNEQFF; CDR3nt: TGCGCCAGCAGCTTGGTGGGACAGGGGGACAATGAGCAGTTCTTC
j_gene: TRBJ2-2; abundance: medium-sized; d_gene: TRBD1; v_gene: TRBV6-2/TRBV6-3; CDR3aa: CASSSDRSWAGELFF; CDR3nt: TGTGCCAGCAGTTCGGACAGGTCTTGGGCCGGGGAGCTGTTTTTT
j_gene: TRBJ2-5; abundance: .; d_gene: TRBD2; v_gene: TRBV20-1; CDR3aa: CSASGERGGPKTQYF; CDR3nt: TGCAGTGCTAGCGGCGAGCGGGGGGGCCCGAAGACCCAGTACTTC
j_gene: TRBJ1-5; abundance: .; d_gene: .; v_gene: TRBV6-5; CDR3aa: CASSAPGSNQPQHF; CDR3nt: TGTGCCAGCAGCGCCCCGGGCTCCAATCAGCCCCAGCATTTT
j_gene: TRBJ2-3; abundance: few; d_gene: TRBD2; v_gene: TRBV11-2; CDR3aa: CASSLGSLAGSTDTQYF; CDR3nt: TGTGCCAGCAGCTTAGGTTCCCTAGCGGGGAGCACAGATACGCAGTATTTT
j_gene: TRBJ2-1; abundance: large; d_gene: TRBD1; v_gene: TRBV6-5; CDR3aa: CASRGQAYNEQFF; CDR3nt: TGTGCCAGCAGGGGACAGGCCTACAATGAGCAGTTCTTC
j_gene: TRBJ1-2; abundance: few; d_gene: .; v_gene: TRBV12-3/TRBV12-4; CDR3aa: CASSASGYGYTF; CDR3nt: TGTGCCAGCAGTGCCTCTGGTTATGGCTACACCTTC
j_gene: TRBJ1-2; abundance: few; d_gene: .; v_gene: TRBV20-1; CDR3aa: CSAREAGLGYGYTF; CDR3nt: TGCAGTGCTAGAGAGGCAGGGTTAGGCTATGGCTACACCTTC
j_gene: TRBJ2-7; abundance: medium-sized; d_gene: TRBD1; v_gene: TRBV19; CDR3aa: CASRRSGTGAYEQYF; CDR3nt: TGTGCCAGTAGGCGATCCGGGACAGGGGCCTACGAGCAGTACTTC
j_gene: TRBJ2-7; abundance: medium-sized; d_gene: TRBD1; v_gene: TRBV30; CDR3aa: CAWGQGPYEQYF; CDR3nt: TGTGCCTGGGGACAGGGGCCCTACGAGCAGTACTTC
j_gene: TRBJ1-1; abundance: .; d_gene: .; v_gene: TRBV27; CDR3aa: CASSFRENTEAFF; CDR3nt: TGTGCCAGCAGTTTTCGGGAGAACACTGAAGCTTTCTTT
j_gene: TRBJ2-7; abundance: medium-sized; d_gene: TRBD1; v_gene: TRBV6-6; CDR3aa: CASRASGTGSGYEQYF; CDR3nt: TGTGCCAGCAGAGCCTCCGGGACAGGGTCTGGCTACGAGCAGTACTTC
j_gene: TRBJ2-5; abundance: medium-sized; d_gene: .; v_gene: TRBV13; CDR3aa: CASSFGRAEGGQYF; CDR3nt: TGTGCCAGCAGCTTTGGGCGGGCCGAGGGTGGCCAGTACTTC
j_gene: TRBJ2-1; abundance: medium-sized; d_gene: .; v_gene: TRBV6-6; CDR3aa: CASRPASTGINEQFF; CDR3nt: TGTGCCAGCAGACCCGCGTCGACTGGGATCAATGAGCAGTTCTTC